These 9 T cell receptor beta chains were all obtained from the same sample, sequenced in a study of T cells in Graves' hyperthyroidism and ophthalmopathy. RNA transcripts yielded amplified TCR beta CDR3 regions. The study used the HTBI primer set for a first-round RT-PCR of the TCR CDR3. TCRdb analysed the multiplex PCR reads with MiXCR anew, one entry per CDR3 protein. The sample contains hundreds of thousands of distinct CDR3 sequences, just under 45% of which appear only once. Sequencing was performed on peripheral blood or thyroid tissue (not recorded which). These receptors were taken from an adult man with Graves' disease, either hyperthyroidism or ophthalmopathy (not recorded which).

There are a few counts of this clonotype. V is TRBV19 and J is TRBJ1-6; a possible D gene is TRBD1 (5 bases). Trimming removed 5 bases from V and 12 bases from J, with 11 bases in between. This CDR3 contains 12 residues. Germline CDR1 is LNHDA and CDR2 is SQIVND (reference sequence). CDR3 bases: TGTGCCAGTAGTCTCAAGCAGGGACCCCTCCACTTT. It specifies CASSLKQGPLHF.

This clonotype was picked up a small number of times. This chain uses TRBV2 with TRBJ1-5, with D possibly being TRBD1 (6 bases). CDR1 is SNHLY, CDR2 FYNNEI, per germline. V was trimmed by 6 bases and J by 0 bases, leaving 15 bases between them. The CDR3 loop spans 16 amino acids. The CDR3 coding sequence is TGTGCCAGCAGCCCCAGGGGTGGGAATAGCAATCAGCCCCAGCATTTT. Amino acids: CASSPRGGNSNQPQHF.

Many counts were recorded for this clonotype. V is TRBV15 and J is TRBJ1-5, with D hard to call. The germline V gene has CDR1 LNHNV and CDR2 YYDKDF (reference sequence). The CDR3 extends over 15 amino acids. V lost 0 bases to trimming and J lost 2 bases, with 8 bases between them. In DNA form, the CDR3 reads TGTGCCACCAGCAGAGATATAGGAGGCAATCAGCCCCAGCATTTT. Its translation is CATSRDIGGNQPQHF.

The CDR3 loop reads CASSSDGKYGYTF. The CDR3 region has the DNA TGTGCCAGCAGCTCGGACGGGAAATATGGCTACACCTTC. The chain combines TRBV7-8 with TRBJ1-2, with D unresolved. Deletions cut 4 bases from V and 5 bases from J, with 11 bases between. The CDR3 spans 13 residues. Germline assignment: CDR1 SGHVS and CDR2 FQNEAQ.

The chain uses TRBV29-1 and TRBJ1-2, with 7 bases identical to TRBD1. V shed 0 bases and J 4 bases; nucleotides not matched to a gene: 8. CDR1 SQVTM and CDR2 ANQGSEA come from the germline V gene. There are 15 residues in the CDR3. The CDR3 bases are TGCAGCGTTGAAGATCCGGGACAGAGTCTCTATGGCTACACCTTC. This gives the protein CSVEDPGQSLYGYTF.

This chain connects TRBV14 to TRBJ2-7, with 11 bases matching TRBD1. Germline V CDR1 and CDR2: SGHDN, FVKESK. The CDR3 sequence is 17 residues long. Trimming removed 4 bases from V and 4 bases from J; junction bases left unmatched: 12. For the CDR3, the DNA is TGTGCCAGCAGCCCATTGGCGGGGACAGGGGGATCGTACGAGCAGTACTTC. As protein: CASSPLAGTGGSYEQYF.

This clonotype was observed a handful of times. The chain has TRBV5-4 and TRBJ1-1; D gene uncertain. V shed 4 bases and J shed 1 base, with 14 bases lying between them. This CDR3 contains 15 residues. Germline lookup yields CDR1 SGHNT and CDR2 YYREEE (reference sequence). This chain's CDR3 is CASSDMVQANTEAFF. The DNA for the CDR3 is TGTGCCAGCAGCGACATGGTTCAGGCGAACACTGAAGCTTTCTTT.

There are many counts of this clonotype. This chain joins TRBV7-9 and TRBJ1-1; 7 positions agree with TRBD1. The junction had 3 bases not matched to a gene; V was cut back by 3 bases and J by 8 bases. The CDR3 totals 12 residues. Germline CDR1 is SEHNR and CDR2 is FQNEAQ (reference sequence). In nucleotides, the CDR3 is TGTGCCAGCAGCTTCGGGACAGACGAAGCTTTCTTT. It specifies CASSFGTDEAFF.

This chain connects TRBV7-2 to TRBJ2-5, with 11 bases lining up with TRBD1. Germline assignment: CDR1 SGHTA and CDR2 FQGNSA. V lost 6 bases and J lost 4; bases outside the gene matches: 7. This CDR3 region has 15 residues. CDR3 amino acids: CASSLGQGAVETQYF. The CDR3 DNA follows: TGTGCCAGCAGTCTCGGACAGGGGGCCGTAGAGACCCAGTACTTC.